The table lists the clone carrying this T cell receptor (beta chain) with a few counts. The sample is drawn from a study of human T cells and chemical hapten exposure. Germline CDR1 and CDR2: SNHLY and FYNNEI. Trimming pared 0 bases from V and 8 bases from J, leaving 17 bases between. CDR3 size: 16 residues. The time point was: healthy volunteer bleed at 2 weeks. Before extraction, the whole blood was not fractionated, and total RNA was taken from it. For the library, individual cDNA molecules each received unique molecular identifiers. TCRdb fed the RACE reads into MiXCR, producing one record per CDR3 protein. This sample has 100,000 to 150,000 distinct CDR3 sequences; approximately 9.5% occur once, and the top ten carry around 1.7%.

V usage is TRBV2 and J usage is TRBJ2-1, with D possibly matching TRBD2 (6 bases). Sequenced input: whole blood. This sequence originates from a male donor in good health. Some clones in this sample may be carry-over from other donors' samples. The CDR3 nucleotides read TGTGCCAGCAGTGAAGCGAAGGCAGGGAGGATCGATGAGCAGTTCTTC. It yields the protein CASSEAKAGRIDEQFF.